The rows below give T cell receptor beta chains drawn from one sample of a study of OX40 agonist ivuxolimab in advanced cancers. Assay: immunoSEQ multiplex PCR; the TCRdb copy retains only in-frame clones and omits some. This table has over 100,000 clones, 75% to 90% appearing once. Specimen: CD4+ or CD8+ T cells sorted from blood, collected in a trial of the OX40 agonist ivuxolimab. The receptors were sampled from an adult with an advanced solid tumor such as melanoma, head and neck, liver or kidney cancer. Both conserved end residues are part of each CDR3. The order of the fields is CDR3 protein, CDR3 DNA, clone size, D gene, J gene, CDR3 length, V gene. D genes are given only for firm matches. The listing skips clone size in some rows; elsewhere it reads once, few, many or a size class.

CASSSGPGELKQYF	TGTGCCAGCAGCTCGGGACCGGGGGAGTTGAAGCAGTACTTC	NA	NA	TRBJ2-7	14	TRBV7-2
CASSPETGTGRSYEQYF	TGTGCCAGCTCACCCGAAACCGGGACAGGCCGCTCCTACGAGCAGTACTTC	NA	TRBD1	TRBJ2-7	17	TRBV18
CASSQETGVTYEQYF	TGCGCCAGCAGCCAAGAAACGGGCGTGACCTACGAGCAGTACTTC	NA	NA	TRBJ2-7	15	TRBV4-3
CASSLGFRTDTQYF	TGTGCCAGCAGCTTAGGATTTCGGACAGATACGCAGTATTTT	NA	NA	TRBJ2-3	14	TRBV7-2
CASSLGSRTDTQYF	TGTGCCAGCAGCTTAGGGTCTCGCACAGATACGCAGTATTTT	NA	NA	TRBJ2-3	14	TRBV7-3
CASSQGLYAGEQFF	TGTGCCAGCAGCCAGGGACTGTATGCGGGTGAGCAGTTCTTC	NA	NA	TRBJ2-1	14	TRBV7-2
CASSVAKTNTDTQYF	TGTGCCAGCAGCGTAGCTAAGACTAACACAGATACGCAGTATTTT	NA	NA	TRBJ2-3	15	TRBV9
CASTAGGLNEQFF	TGTGCCAGCACGGCGGGGGGCCTCAATGAGCAGTTCTTC	few	TRBD2	TRBJ2-1	13	TRBV9
CASRGQGNTEAFF	TGTGCCAGCAGGGGACAGGGAAATACTGAAGCTTTCTTT	NA	TRBD1	TRBJ1-1	13	TRBV7-2
CASSQQGAYGKLFF	TGTGCCAGCAGTCAACAGGGGGCGTACGGAAAACTGTTTTTT	NA	TRBD1	TRBJ1-4	14	TRBV6-5
CASRESGVNSPLHF	TGTGCCAGCAGAGAGTCCGGGGTGAATTCACCCCTCCACTTT	NA	NA	TRBJ1-6	14	TRBV7-3
CASSIGVSRTGELFF	TGTGCCAGTAGTATCGGTGTATCACGGACCGGGGAGCTGTTTTTT	NA	NA	TRBJ2-2	15	TRBV19
CASTKEPGQNQPQHF	TGCGCCAGCACCAAAGAGCCGGGACAGAATCAGCCCCAGCATTTT	NA	TRBD1	TRBJ1-5	15	TRBV4-1
CASSLDRVRNTEAFF	TGTGCCAGCAGCTTAGACAGGGTGCGTAACACTGAAGCTTTCTTT	NA	NA	TRBJ1-1	15	TRBV7-8
CASRSGQNYGYTF	TGTGCCAGCAGATCCGGACAGAACTATGGCTACACCTTC	once	NA	TRBJ1-2	13	TRBV7-2
CASSFTMGLGGTGELFF	TGTGCCAGCAGCTTTACAATGGGTCTAGGAGGGACCGGGGAGCTGTTTTTT	NA	NA	TRBJ2-2	17	TRBV7-2
CASSLSRGYTETQYF	TGTGCCAGCAGCCTCTCGAGGGGGTACACAGAGACCCAGTACTTC	NA	NA	TRBJ2-5	15	TRBV27
CASSTSGHGEQYF	TGTGCCAGCAGTACCTCCGGGCACGGGGAGCAGTACTTC	NA	NA	TRBJ2-7	13	TRBV28
CASSYSTRNGYTF	TGTGCCAGCAGTTACTCGACCAGGAATGGCTACACCTTC	once	NA	TRBJ1-2	13	TRBV6-6
CASSPGGAGGLYGYTF	TGTGCCAGCTCCCCCGGGGGGGCCGGGGGTCTCTATGGCTACACCTTC	NA	NA	TRBJ1-2	16	TRBV28
CASSLAAEDRAYGYTF	TGTGCCAGCAGCTTAGCGGCGGAGGACAGGGCCTATGGCTACACCTTC	NA	TRBD1	TRBJ1-2	16	TRBV7-2
CASSSREGNSPLHF	TGTGCCAGCAGCTCCCGGGAGGGTAATTCACCCCTCCACTTT	few	NA	TRBJ1-6	14	TRBV5-4
CASSLGGGNIQYF	TGTGCCAGCAGCTTGGGGGGAGGAAACATTCAGTACTTC	NA	NA	TRBJ2-4	13	TRBV5-5
CATTGANYGYTF	TGTGCCACTACAGGGGCTAACTATGGCTACACCTTC	NA	TRBD1	TRBJ1-2	12	TRBV10-3
CATSRDLTRGDYGYTF	TGTGCCACCAGCAGAGATTTGACAAGGGGGGACTATGGCTACACCTTC	NA	NA	TRBJ1-2	16	TRBV15
CATRTGGTGELFF	TGTGCCACCCGGACAGGGGGAACCGGGGAGCTGTTTTTT	NA	TRBD1	TRBJ2-2	13	TRBV10-3
CATAGYRDYGYTF	TGTGCCACCGCGGGATACAGGGACTATGGCTACACCTTC	NA	NA	TRBJ1-2	13	TRBV28
CASTSRLAMGEQYF	TGTGCCAGCACTTCCCGACTAGCGATGGGCGAGCAGTACTTC	once	TRBD2	TRBJ2-7	14	TRBV28
CASSLQAPPSGNQYF	TGCGCCAGCAGCCTGCAGGCTCCGCCTTCAGGGAACCAGTACTTC	NA	NA	TRBJ2-5	15	TRBV5-1
CASSSEFYGYTF	TGTGCCAGCAGCAGCGAGTTTTATGGCTACACCTTC	NA	NA	TRBJ1-2	12	TRBV7-8
CAISTQSTDTQYF	TGTGCCATCAGTACCCAAAGCACAGATACGCAGTATTTT	NA	NA	TRBJ2-3	13	TRBV10-3
CASSLDSGRSYEQYF	TGTGCCAGCAGCTTAGATTCGGGACGGTCCTACGAGCAGTACTTC	NA	NA	TRBJ2-7	15	TRBV7-3
CASTLRGLWAFF	TGTGCCAGCACCTTGAGGGGCTTGTGGGCTTTCTTT	NA	NA	TRBJ1-1	12	TRBV28
CASSLWTANTEAFF	TGTGCCAGCAGCCTCTGGACAGCGAACACTGAAGCTTTCTTT	NA	NA	TRBJ1-1	14	TRBV14
CASSPTGEAYGYTF	TGTGCCAGTAGTCCGACAGGGGAGGCCTATGGCTACACCTTC	once	TRBD1	TRBJ1-2	14	TRBV19
CASSSLGGVSYNEQFF	TGTGCCAGCAGTTCACTGGGCGGGGTCTCCTACAATGAGCAGTTCTTC	NA	NA	TRBJ2-1	16	TRBV28
CASSGAADQPQHF	TGTGCCAGCAGTGGGGCAGCAGATCAGCCCCAGCATTTT	NA	NA	TRBJ1-5	13	TRBV6-1
CASNPPSWGAGSPLHF	NA	NA	NA	TRBJ1-6	16	TRBV21-1
CASSLAGQSYEQYF	TGTGCCAGCAGCTTAGCAGGACAGTCCTACGAGCAGTACTTC	NA	NA	TRBJ2-7	14	TRBV7-9
CASTPPQNTEAFF	TGTGCCAGCACCCCACCACAAAACACTGAAGCTTTCTTT	once	NA	TRBJ1-1	13	TRBV28
CASSLDGQGRSPLHF	TGTGCCAGCAGCTTAGACGGGCAGGGTAGATCACCCCTCCACTTT	few	NA	TRBJ1-6	15	TRBV7-9
CASSSLNGYTF	TGTGCCAGCAGCTCGTTAAATGGCTACACCTTC	NA	NA	TRBJ1-2	11	TRBV7-2
CASRDYNEQFF	TGTGCCAGCAGAGACTACAATGAGCAGTTCTTC	NA	NA	TRBJ2-1	11	TRBV7-3
CAWSLTGGNYGYTF	TGTGCCTGGAGTCTGACAGGGGGAAACTATGGCTACACCTTC	NA	TRBD1	TRBJ1-2	14	TRBV30
CAWMGISYNSPLHF	TGTGCCTGGATGGGGATCTCCTATAATTCACCCCTCCACTTT	few	NA	TRBJ1-6	14	TRBV30
CASSPNVRGDEQFF	TGTGCCAGCAGCCCGAACGTTAGAGGGGATGAGCAGTTCTTC	NA	NA	TRBJ2-1	14	TRBV7-9
CASSLGGGQGANYGYTF	TGTGCCAGCAGCTTAGGGGGTGGGCAGGGAGCTAACTATGGCTACACCTTC	few	NA	TRBJ1-2	17	TRBV7-2
CASSLALSGGAYTGELFF	TGTGCCAGCAGCTTAGCGTTAAGCGGGGGGGCCTACACCGGGGAGCTGTTTTTT	NA	TRBD2	TRBJ2-2	18	TRBV7-8
CASSQEAGVNYGYTF	TGCGCCAGCAGCCAAGAGGCAGGGGTTAACTATGGCTACACCTTC	NA	NA	TRBJ1-2	15	TRBV4-3
CASTGTGQESTEAFF	TGTGCCAGCACTGGGACAGGGCAAGAGAGCACTGAAGCTTTCTTT	once	TRBD1	TRBJ1-1	15	TRBV28
CASSLGGSGELFF	TGTGCTAGCAGCTTAGGGGGATCCGGGGAGCTGTTTTTT	NA	NA	TRBJ2-2	13	TRBV7-7
CASRKNRLNSPLHF	TGTGCCAGCAGGAAAAACAGATTAAATTCACCCCTCCACTTT	NA	NA	TRBJ1-6	14	TRBV28